This T cell receptor (beta chain) emerged from a study of early T cells in non-severe SARS-CoV-2 infection. Individual cDNA molecules received unique molecular identifiers during library preparation. MiXCR, applied by TCRdb to the 5' RACE reads, yields one record per CDR3 protein. The table shows more than 75,000 distinct CDR3 sequences, with 14% occurring only once. Germline CDR1 MDHEN, CDR2 SYDVKM. V lost 5 bases and J lost 4; bases outside the gene matches: 7. The CDR3 covers 15 residues. The V and J genes are TRBV28 and TRBJ1-4; 7 bases are shared with TRBD1. Source material: whole blood. This TCR was recovered from an adult who was a healthcare worker with PCR-confirmed SARS-CoV-2 infection or an uninfected control (not recorded which). The CDR3 loop is CASSTPQGGNEKLFF. The CDR3 DNA reads as TGTGCCAGCAGTACGCCCCAGGGGGGTAATGAAAAACTGTTTTTT.